The source of this T cell receptor beta chain is a study of naive and memory T cell subsets. The CDR3 covers 14 residues. Germline V gene data show CDR1 as SGHAT and CDR2 as FQNNGV. V was cut by 0 bases and J by 5 bases, with 10 bases left in between. Study-level results: The power law exponent of TCR abundance differed between naive and memory cells.

Points on this clonotype: Its target is not known.

The beta constant-region primer was an equimolar mix of two oligonucleotides covering TRBC1 and TRBC2. Four rounds of PCR amplified the ligated cDNA using nested alpha and beta constant-region primers plus SP2. TCRdb called the UMI-ligation and nested PCR reads again in MiXCR, with one record for every CDR3 protein. Counted here are 95,000 to 150,000 distinct CDR3 sequences, around 35% occurring once; the ten biggest clones make up approximately 0.88%. Alpha and beta libraries were amplified separately from the second PCR onward. Cells stained for CD3, CD4, CD8, CD45RA and CD27 were sorted into four subsets.

Sequenced material: central memory CD4+ T cells from blood. The J gene is TRBJ2-5, the V gene TRBV11-2; D not resolved. This sequence originates from a human donor in good health. CDR3 DNA: TGTGCCAGCAGCTTAGAACGCGGTAGGGAGACCCAGTACTTC. Amino acids: CASSLERGRETQYF.